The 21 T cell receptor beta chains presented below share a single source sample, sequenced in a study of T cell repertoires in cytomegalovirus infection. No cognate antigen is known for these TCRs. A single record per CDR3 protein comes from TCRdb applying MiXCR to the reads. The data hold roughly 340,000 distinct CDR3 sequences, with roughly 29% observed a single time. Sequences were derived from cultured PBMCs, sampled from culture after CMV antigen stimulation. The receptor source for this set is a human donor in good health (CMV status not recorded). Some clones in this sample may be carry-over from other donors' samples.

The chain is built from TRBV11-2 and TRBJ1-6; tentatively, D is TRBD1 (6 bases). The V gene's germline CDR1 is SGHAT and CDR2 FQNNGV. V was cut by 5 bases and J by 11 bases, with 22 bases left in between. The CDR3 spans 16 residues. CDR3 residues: CASSAGGGLSSTPLHF. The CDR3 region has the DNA TGTGCCAGCAGCGCCGGTGGGGGGCTCAGCTCAACACCCCTCCACTTT.

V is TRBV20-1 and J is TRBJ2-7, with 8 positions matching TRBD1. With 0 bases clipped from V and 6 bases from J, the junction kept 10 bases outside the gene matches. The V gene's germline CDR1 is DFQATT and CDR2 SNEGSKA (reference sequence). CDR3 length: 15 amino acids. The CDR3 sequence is CSAREGGTGASEQYF. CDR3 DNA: TGCAGTGCTAGAGAGGGTGGGACAGGCGCCTCCGAGCAGTACTTC.

In DNA, the CDR3 is TGCGCCAGCAGCCAAGATCAGGGGGGTGAAAAACTGTTTTTT. Amino acid sequence: CASSQDQGGEKLFF. This chain uses TRBV4-1 with TRBJ1-4; 7 bases are shared with TRBD1. Germline trimming cut 0 bases from V and 7 bases from J; bases unmatched to any gene: 2. Germline V gene lookup returns CDR1 MGHRA and CDR2 YSYEKL. The CDR3 consists of 14 residues.

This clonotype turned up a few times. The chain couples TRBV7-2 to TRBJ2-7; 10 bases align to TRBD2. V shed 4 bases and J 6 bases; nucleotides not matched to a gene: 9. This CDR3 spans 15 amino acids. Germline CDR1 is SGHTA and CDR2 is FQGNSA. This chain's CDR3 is CASSWDLAGASEQYF. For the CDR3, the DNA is TGTGCCAGCAGCTGGGATCTAGCGGGGGCCTCCGAGCAGTACTTC.

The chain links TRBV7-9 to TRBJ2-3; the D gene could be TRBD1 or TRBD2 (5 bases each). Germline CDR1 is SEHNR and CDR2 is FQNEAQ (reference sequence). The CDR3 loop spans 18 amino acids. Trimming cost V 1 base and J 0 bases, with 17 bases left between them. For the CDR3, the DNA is TGTGCCAGCAGCTTAGTCTGGGGGTCTCCCCCCAGCACAGATACGCAGTATTTT. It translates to CASSLVWGSPPSTDTQYF.

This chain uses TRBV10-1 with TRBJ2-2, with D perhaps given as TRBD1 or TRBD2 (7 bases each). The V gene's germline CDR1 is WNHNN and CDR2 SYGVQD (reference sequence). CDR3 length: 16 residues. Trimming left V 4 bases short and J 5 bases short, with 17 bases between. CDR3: CASSAGGGGRTGELFF. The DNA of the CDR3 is TGCGCCAGCAGTGCCGGGGGAGGGGGCCGGACCGGGGAGCTGTTTTTT.

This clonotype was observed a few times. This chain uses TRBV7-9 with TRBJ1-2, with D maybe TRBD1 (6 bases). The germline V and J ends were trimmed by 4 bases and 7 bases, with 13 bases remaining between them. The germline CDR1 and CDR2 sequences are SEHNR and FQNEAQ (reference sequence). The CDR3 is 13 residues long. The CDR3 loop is CASSSRGARGYTF. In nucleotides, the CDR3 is TGTGCCAGCAGCTCCCGGGGGGCGCGTGGCTACACCTTC.

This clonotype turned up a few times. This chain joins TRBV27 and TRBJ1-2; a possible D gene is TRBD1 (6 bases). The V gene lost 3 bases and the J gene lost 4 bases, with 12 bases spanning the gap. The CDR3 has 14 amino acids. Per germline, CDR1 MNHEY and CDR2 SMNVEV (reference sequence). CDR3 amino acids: CASSFGGLSYGYTF. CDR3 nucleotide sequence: TGTGCCAGCAGTTTCGGGGGGCTCAGCTATGGCTACACCTTC.

In DNA form, the CDR3 reads TGTGCCAGCAGCGAGCCGGAGTCCAAAAACATTCAGTACTTC. Encoded protein: CASSEPESKNIQYF. This chain links TRBV7-2 with TRBJ2-4, with D uncertain. The CDR3 spans 14 residues. Trimming pared 5 bases from V and 2 bases from J, leaving 10 bases between. Germline V CDR1 and CDR2: SGHTA, FQGNSA.

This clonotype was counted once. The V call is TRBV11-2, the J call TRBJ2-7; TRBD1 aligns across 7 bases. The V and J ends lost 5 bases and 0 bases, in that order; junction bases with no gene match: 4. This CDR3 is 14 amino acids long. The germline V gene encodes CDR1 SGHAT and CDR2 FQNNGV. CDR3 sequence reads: CASSRGTASYEQYF. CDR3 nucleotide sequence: TGTGCCAGCAGCCGTGGGACAGCCTCCTACGAGCAGTACTTC.

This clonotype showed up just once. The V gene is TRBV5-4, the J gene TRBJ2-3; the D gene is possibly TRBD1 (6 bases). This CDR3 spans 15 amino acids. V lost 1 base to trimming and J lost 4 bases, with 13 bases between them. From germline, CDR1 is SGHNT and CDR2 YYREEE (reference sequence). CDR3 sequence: CASSLLQGVSDTQYF. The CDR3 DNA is TGTGCCAGCAGCTTGTTACAGGGTGTCTCAGATACGCAGTATTTT.

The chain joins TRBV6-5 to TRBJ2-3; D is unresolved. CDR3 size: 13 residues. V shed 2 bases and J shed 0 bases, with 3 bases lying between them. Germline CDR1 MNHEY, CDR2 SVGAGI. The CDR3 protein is CASSYDSTDTQYF. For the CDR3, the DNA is TGTGCCAGCAGTTACGACAGCACAGATACGCAGTATTTT.

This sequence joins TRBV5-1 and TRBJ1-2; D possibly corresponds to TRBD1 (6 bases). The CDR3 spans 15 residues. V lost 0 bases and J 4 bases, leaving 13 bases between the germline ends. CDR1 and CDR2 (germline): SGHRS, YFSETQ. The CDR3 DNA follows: TGCGCCAGCAGCTTGGACGTAGGGGGAACCTATGGCTACACCTTC. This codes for CASSLDVGGTYGYTF.

For the CDR3, the DNA is TGTGCCAGCAGTAGGGGGCGGGGACTCGGCACAGATACGCAGTATTTT. Translation gives CASSRGRGLGTDTQYF. This rearrangement joins TRBV6-6 to TRBJ2-3; D is possibly TRBD1 (7 bases). Germline CDR1 MNHNY, CDR2 SVGAGI (reference sequence). The CDR3 is 16 residues long. V lost 5 bases and J lost 1, with 16 bases in between.

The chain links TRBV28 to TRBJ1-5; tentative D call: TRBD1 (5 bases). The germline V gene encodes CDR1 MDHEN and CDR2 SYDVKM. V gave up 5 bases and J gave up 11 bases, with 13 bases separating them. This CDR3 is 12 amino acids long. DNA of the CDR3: TGTGCCAGCAGTAGGGGACGTGGGGCCCAGCATTTT. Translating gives CASSRGRGAQHF.

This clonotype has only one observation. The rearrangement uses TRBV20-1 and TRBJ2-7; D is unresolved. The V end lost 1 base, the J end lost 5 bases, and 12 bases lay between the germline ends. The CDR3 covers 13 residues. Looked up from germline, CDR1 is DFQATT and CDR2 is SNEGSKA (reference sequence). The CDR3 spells CSARAPPGHEQYF. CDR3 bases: TGCAGTGCTAGAGCCCCCCCAGGACACGAGCAGTACTTC.

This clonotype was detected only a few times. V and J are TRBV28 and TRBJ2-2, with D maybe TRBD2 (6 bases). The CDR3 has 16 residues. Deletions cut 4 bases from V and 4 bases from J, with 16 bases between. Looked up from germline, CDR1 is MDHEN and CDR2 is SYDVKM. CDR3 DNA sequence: TGTGCCAGCAGTTCATCCAGGGAGGCCGGCACCGGGGAGCTGTTTTTT. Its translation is CASSSSREAGTGELFF. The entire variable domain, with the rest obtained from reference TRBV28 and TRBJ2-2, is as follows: DVKVTQSSRYLVKRTGEKVFLECVQDMDHENMFWYRQDPGLGLRLIYFSYDVKMKEKGDIPEGYSVSREKKERFSLILESASTNQTSMYLCASSSSREAGTGELFFGEGSRLTVL.

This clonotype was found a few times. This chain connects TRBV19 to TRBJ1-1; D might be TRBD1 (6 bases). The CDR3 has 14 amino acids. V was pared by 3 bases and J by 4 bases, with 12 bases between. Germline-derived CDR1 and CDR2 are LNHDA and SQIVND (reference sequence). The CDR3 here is CASSMKDRVTEAFF. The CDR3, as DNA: TGTGCCAGTAGTATGAAGGACAGAGTCACTGAAGCTTTCTTT.

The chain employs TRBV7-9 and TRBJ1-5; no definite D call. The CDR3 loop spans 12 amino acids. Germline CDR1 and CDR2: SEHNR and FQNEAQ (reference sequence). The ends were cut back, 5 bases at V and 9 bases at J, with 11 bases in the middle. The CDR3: CASSATITPQHF. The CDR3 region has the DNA TGTGCCAGCAGCGCCACAATCACGCCCCAGCATTTT.

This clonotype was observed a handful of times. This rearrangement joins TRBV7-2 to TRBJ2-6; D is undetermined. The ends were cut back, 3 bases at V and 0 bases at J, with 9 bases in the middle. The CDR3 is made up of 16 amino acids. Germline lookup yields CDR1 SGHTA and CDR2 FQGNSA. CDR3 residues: CASSFFGSSGANVLTF. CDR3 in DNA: TGTGCCAGCAGCTTCTTCGGTAGCTCTGGGGCCAACGTCCTGACTTTC.

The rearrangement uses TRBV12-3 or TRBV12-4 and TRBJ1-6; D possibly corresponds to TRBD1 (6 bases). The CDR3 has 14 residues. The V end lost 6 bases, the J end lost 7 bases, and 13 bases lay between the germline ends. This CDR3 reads CASSLTGGNSPLHF. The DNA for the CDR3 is TGTGCCAGCAGCTTGACAGGTGGGAATTCACCCCTCCACTTT.